This is a list of T cell receptor beta chains from one sample in a study of blood T cells in healthy people across ages. TCRdb passed the 5' RACE reads through MiXCR, listing each CDR3 protein once. This sample has some 640,000 distinct CDR3 sequences; roughly 31% occur once, and the top ten carry 15% to 17%. Sequenced input: blood. These receptors were obtained from a woman over 75 in good health. Both conserved end residues are part of each CDR3. Fields, in order: CDR3 length, V gene, D gene, clone size, J gene, CDR3 protein, CDR3 DNA. A D gene is named only where the DNA matches it firmly. Only part of the rows carry a size: once, few, many, or a class if the clone is expanded.

CDR3 length: 13
V gene: TRBV20-1
D gene: TRBD2
clone size: few
J gene: TRBJ2-5
CDR3 protein: CSARWGLQETQYF
CDR3 DNA: TGCAGTGCCCGGTGGGGACTACAAGAGACCCAGTACTTC

CDR3 length: 16
V gene: TRBV6-2/TRBV6-3
D gene: TRBD1
clone size: .
J gene: TRBJ2-2
CDR3 protein: CASTNTGGTDTGELFF
CDR3 DNA: TGTGCCAGCACCAATACAGGGGGCACGGACACCGGGGAGCTGTTTTTT

CDR3 length: 14
V gene: TRBV4-2
D gene: TRBD1
clone size: many
J gene: TRBJ1-2
CDR3 protein: CASSQVGQGAGYTF
CDR3 DNA: TGTGCCAGCAGCCAAGTAGGACAGGGCGCTGGCTACACCTTC

CDR3 length: 16
V gene: TRBV7-2
D gene: .
clone size: .
J gene: TRBJ2-1
CDR3 protein: CASSAGGVMGYNEQFF
CDR3 DNA: TGTGCCAGCAGCGCCGGAGGGGTAATGGGCTACAATGAGCAGTTCTTC

CDR3 length: 15
V gene: TRBV12-3/TRBV12-4
D gene: TRBD1
clone size: .
J gene: TRBJ2-2
CDR3 protein: CASSLVQGAGGELFF
CDR3 DNA: TGTGCCAGCAGTTTGGTGCAGGGGGCCGGCGGGGAGCTGTTTTTT

CDR3 length: 14
V gene: TRBV5-1
D gene: .
clone size: .
J gene: TRBJ2-6
CDR3 protein: CASRSATGANVLTF
CDR3 DNA: TGCGCCAGCAGAAGTGCGACCGGGGCCAACGTCCTGACTTTC

CDR3 length: 15
V gene: TRBV20-1
D gene: TRBD2
clone size: .
J gene: TRBJ2-1
CDR3 protein: CSASSGSRRYNEQFF
CDR3 DNA: TGCAGTGCTTCTAGCGGGAGCCGACGCTACAATGAGCAGTTCTTC

CDR3 length: 13
V gene: TRBV3-1
D gene: .
clone size: many
J gene: TRBJ1-2
CDR3 protein: CASSQDMNYGYTF
CDR3 DNA: TGTGCCAGCAGCCAAGACATGAACTATGGCTACACCTTC

CDR3 length: 11
V gene: TRBV7-8
D gene: .
clone size: .
J gene: TRBJ1-6
CDR3 protein: CASSLGPTLHF
CDR3 DNA: TGTGCCAGCAGCTTAGGGCCTACCCTCCACTTT

CDR3 length: 17
V gene: TRBV3-1
D gene: TRBD2
clone size: many
J gene: TRBJ2-4
CDR3 protein: CASSHAGRAEAKNIQYF
CDR3 DNA: TGTGCCAGCAGCCACGCCGGGAGGGCGGAAGCCAAAAACATTCAGTACTTC

CDR3 length: 13
V gene: TRBV27
D gene: .
clone size: few
J gene: TRBJ1-4
CDR3 protein: CASRAQGWEKLFF
CDR3 DNA: TGTGCCAGCAGGGCACAGGGTTGGGAAAAACTGTTTTTT

CDR3 length: 8
V gene: TRBV20-1
D gene: .
clone size: few
J gene: TRBJ1-1
CDR3 protein: CSAEGAFF
CDR3 DNA: TGCAGTGCTGAGGGAGCTTTCTTT

CDR3 length: 19
V gene: TRBV4-2
D gene: TRBD1
clone size: many
J gene: TRBJ1-2
CDR3 protein: CASSQGSIRTGKVRRGYTF
CDR3 DNA: TGTGCCAGCAGCCAAGGGTCAATCCGGACAGGAAAGGTTCGGCGTGGCTACACCTTC

CDR3 length: 12
V gene: TRBV29-1
D gene: TRBD1
clone size: many
J gene: TRBJ1-2
CDR3 protein: CSGVQGAQGYTF
CDR3 DNA: TGCAGCGGCGTACAGGGGGCGCAAGGCTACACCTTC

CDR3 length: 17
V gene: TRBV27
D gene: .
clone size: many
J gene: TRBJ2-4
CDR3 protein: CASGPRQGGKAKNIQYF
CDR3 DNA: TGTGCCAGCGGGCCTAGGCAGGGGGGGAAAGCCAAAAACATTCAGTACTTC

CDR3 length: 12
V gene: TRBV30
D gene: .
clone size: .
J gene: TRBJ1-4
CDR3 protein: CAWMGDEEKLFF
CDR3 DNA: TGTGCCTGGATGGGAGATGAGGAAAAACTGTTTTTT

CDR3 length: 14
V gene: TRBV5-4
D gene: .
clone size: many
J gene: TRBJ2-5
CDR3 protein: CASSLTGFGETQYF
CDR3 DNA: TGTGCCAGCAGCTTGACAGGGTTTGGAGAGACCCAGTACTTC

CDR3 length: 15
V gene: TRBV3-1
D gene: .
clone size: .
J gene: TRBJ2-2
CDR3 protein: CASSQDTGWSGELFF
CDR3 DNA: TGTGCCAGCAGCCAAGATACGGGGTGGAGCGGGGAGCTGTTTTTT

CDR3 length: 15
V gene: TRBV20-1
D gene: .
clone size: many
J gene: TRBJ2-6
CDR3 protein: CSARRMDSGANVLTF
CDR3 DNA: TGCAGTGCTAGAAGGATGGACTCTGGGGCCAACGTCCTGACTTTC

CDR3 length: 13
V gene: TRBV3-1
D gene: TRBD1
clone size: many
J gene: TRBJ2-7
CDR3 protein: CASSRQGQGEQYF
CDR3 DNA: TGTGCCAGCAGCCGACAGGGGCAGGGGGAGCAGTACTTC

CDR3 length: 14
V gene: TRBV12-3/TRBV12-4
D gene: TRBD1
clone size: few
J gene: TRBJ2-3
CDR3 protein: CASSDRDRADAQYF
CDR3 DNA: TGTGCCAGCAGTGACCGGGACAGAGCAGATGCGCAGTATTTT

CDR3 length: 15
V gene: TRBV3-1
D gene: .
clone size: many
J gene: TRBJ1-6
CDR3 protein: CASSQDLLRNSPLHF
CDR3 DNA: TGTGCCAGCAGCCAAGATCTTCTGAGAAATTCACCCCTCCACTTT

CDR3 length: 14
V gene: TRBV7-9
D gene: .
clone size: .
J gene: TRBJ2-7
CDR3 protein: CASSNTGTHYEQYF
CDR3 DNA: TGTGCCAGCAGCAACACCGGGACACACTACGAGCAGTACTTC

CDR3 length: 16
V gene: TRBV11-2
D gene: TRBD2
clone size: many
J gene: TRBJ2-5
CDR3 protein: CASSPEGSGGVETQYF
CDR3 DNA: TGTGCCAGCAGCCCCGAGGGAAGCGGGGGGGTGGAGACCCAGTACTTC

CDR3 length: 14
V gene: TRBV9
D gene: .
clone size: few
J gene: TRBJ2-7
CDR3 protein: CASSVALGEGEQYF
CDR3 DNA: TGTGCCAGCAGCGTAGCTCTAGGGGAAGGTGAGCAGTACTTC